Sequencing of this TCR beta chain was carried out in a study of blood T cell repertoires in COVID-19. V trimming: 5 bases; J trimming: 3 bases; junction bases outside the gene matches: 8. The CDR3 is made up of 16 amino acids. Germline V gene sequence: CDR1 SEHNR, CDR2 FQNEAQ (reference sequence). Using immunoSEQ multiplex PCR, the repertoire was profiled, and TCRdb retains in-frame clones only, with some absent. The repertoire has roughly 300,000 clones, roughly 85% of them found once; the top ten carry about 2.5%. The rearrangement uses TRBV7-9 and TRBJ1-2; 11 positions agree with TRBD1. This clonotype originated in a woman aged 45-59 years who had recovered from COVID-19. Sample: PBMCs or T cells enriched from blood (not recorded which). In nucleotides, the CDR3 is TGTGCCAGCAGCCCATGGACAGGGGGCGGGCACTATGGCTACACCTTC. It yields the protein CASSPWTGGGHYGYTF.